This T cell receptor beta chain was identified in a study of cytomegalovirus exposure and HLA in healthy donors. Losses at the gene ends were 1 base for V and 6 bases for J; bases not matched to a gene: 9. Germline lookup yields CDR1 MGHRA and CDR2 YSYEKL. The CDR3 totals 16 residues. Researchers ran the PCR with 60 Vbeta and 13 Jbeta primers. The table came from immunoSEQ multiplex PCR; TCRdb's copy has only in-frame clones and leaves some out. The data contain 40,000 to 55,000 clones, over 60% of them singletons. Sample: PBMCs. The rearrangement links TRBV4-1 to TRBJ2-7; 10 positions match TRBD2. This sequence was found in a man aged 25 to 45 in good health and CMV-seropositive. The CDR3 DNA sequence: TGCGCCAGCAGCCAAGGTCTAGCGGGGGTAAGGGGCGAGCAGTACTTC. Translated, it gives CASSQGLAGVRGEQYF.